The 13 T cell receptor beta chains in this list originate from one sample, sequenced in a study of blood T cell repertoires in COVID-19. Method: immunoSEQ multiplex PCR; TCRdb's copy keeps in-frame clones and lacks some. Counted here are about 100,000 clones, roughly 90% occurring once; the ten biggest clones make up approximately 2.2%. Sequences were obtained from peripheral blood. The receptors here all came from a man over 45 with active COVID-19.

The chain is built from TRBV10-1 and TRBJ1-5; D is unclear. CDR1 and CDR2 (germline): WNHNN, SYGVQD (reference sequence). V gave up 6 bases and J gave up 0 bases, with 9 bases separating them. The CDR3 covers 14 residues. This chain's CDR3 is CASRDGNSNQPQHF. The CDR3 nucleotides read TGCGCCAGCAGGGACGGGAATAGCAATCAGCCCCAGCATTTT.

The chain has TRBV4-2 and TRBJ2-1, with TRBD2 matching 9 bases. CDR3 length: 16 residues. The V gene's germline CDR1 is LGHNA and CDR2 YNFKEQ. V lost 3 bases and J lost 1; bases outside the gene matches: 4. The DNA for the CDR3 is TGTGCCAGCAGCCACCTTAGCGGGAGATCCTACAATGAGCAGTTCTTC. Translation gives CASSHLSGRSYNEQFF.

This clone appeared a single time. The rearrangement uses TRBV2 and TRBJ1-2; 9 nucleotides line up with TRBD1. The CDR3 is made up of 15 amino acids. CDR1 is SNHLY and CDR2 is FYNNEI in the germline V gene. Trimming at V came to 2 bases and at J to 4 bases, leaving 5 bases not matched to a gene. The CDR3 nucleotides read TGTGCCAGCAGTGAAAACAGGGGGCTCAGCTATGGCTACACCTTC. Translation gives CASSENRGLSYGYTF.

The chain combines TRBV28 with TRBJ2-3; 7 bases match TRBD2. Looked up from germline, CDR1 is MDHEN and CDR2 is SYDVKM. V shed 5 bases and J 8 bases; nucleotides not matched to a gene: 10. CDR3 size: 14 residues. The CDR3 DNA reads TGTGCCAGCAGTGACGGGACTACCCCCGGTACGCAGTATTTT. It translates to CASSDGTTPGTQYF.

The chain employs TRBV14 and TRBJ1-2, with D hard to call. V lost 0 bases, J lost 3 bases, and 8 bases lay in between. The V gene's germline CDR1 is SGHDN and CDR2 FVKESK. This CDR3 comprises 14 residues. The CDR3 protein is CASSQDAEDYGYTF. CDR3 bases: TGTGCCAGCAGCCAAGACGCAGAGGACTATGGCTACACCTTC.

This chain joins TRBV18 and TRBJ2-1; 8 nucleotides agree with TRBD2. Germline V lookup: CDR1 KGHSH, CDR2 LQKENI. This CDR3 region has 17 residues. Trimming at V came to 6 bases and at J to 0 bases, leaving 10 bases not matched to a gene. The CDR3 coding sequence is TGTGCCAGCTCCCTGTCGGGGGGGCTAGGCTCCTACAATGAGCAGTTCTTC. Amino acid sequence: CASSLSGGLGSYNEQFF.

This clone was seen a single time. The CDR3 is CASSSRTGRETQYF. CDR3 bases: TGTGCCAGTAGTTCCAGGACAGGGAGGGAGACCCAGTACTTC. The chain is built from TRBV19 and TRBJ2-5; 8 bases are shared with TRBD1. This CDR3 has 14 amino acids. V was pared by 5 bases and J by 5 bases, with 7 bases of the junction left unmatched. Germline V lookup: CDR1 LNHDA, CDR2 SQIVND (reference sequence).

This sequence joins TRBV19 and TRBJ1-3; D is ambiguous. This CDR3 has 15 amino acids. V was clipped by 2 bases and J by 2 bases, with 10 bases between them. In germline, CDR1 is LNHDA, CDR2 SQIVND (reference sequence). The DNA for the CDR3 is TGTGCCAGTAGTATACAACAGAACCCTGGAAACACCATATATTTT. Its translation: CASSIQQNPGNTIYF.

This sequence joins TRBV6-6 and TRBJ1-1, with a tentative D call TRBD1 (6 bases). With 2 bases removed from V and 1 base from J, the gap between germline ends came to 14 bases. There are 16 residues in the CDR3. Germline lookup yields CDR1 MNHNY and CDR2 SVGAGI (reference sequence). As DNA, the CDR3 is TGTGCCAGCAGTTACCCGGAGGGGGGGACGAACACTGAAGCTTTCTTT. As protein: CASSYPEGGTNTEAFF.

The chain combines TRBV2 with TRBJ1-1, with no clear D. Trimming took 2 bases from V and 1 from J, leaving 14 bases between them. The length of the CDR3 is 16 residues. CDR1 is SNHLY, CDR2 FYNNEI, per germline. This CDR3 is CASSENRAGSNTEAFF. The CDR3 DNA follows: TGTGCCAGCAGTGAAAATCGTGCGGGGTCGAACACTGAAGCTTTCTTT. Full variable domain (missing parts from reference TRBV2 and TRBJ1-1): EPEVTQTPSHQVTQMGQEVILRCVPISNHLYFYWYRQILGQKVEFLVSFYNNEISEKSEIFDDQFSVERPDGSNFTLKIRSTKLEDSAMYFCASSENRAGSNTEAFFGQGTRLTVV.

The chain is built from TRBV24-1 and TRBJ2-5, with a possible D match to TRBD1 (6 bases). Germline loops: CDR1 KGHDR, CDR2 SFDVKD. The V end was cut by 4 bases, the J end by 2 bases, with 16 bases between. The CDR3 extends over 16 amino acids. CDR3 DNA: TGTGCCACCAGTGACCGCATGGGACATTCACAAGAGACCCAGTACTTC. Its translation: CATSDRMGHSQETQYF.

This clone was detected once. V gene TRBV27 combines with J gene TRBJ2-5; D not resolved. Per germline, CDR1 MNHEY and CDR2 SMNVEV (reference sequence). The ends were cut back, 6 bases at V and 7 bases at J, with 9 bases in the middle. CDR3 size: 11 residues. CDR3 nucleotide sequence: TGTGCCAGCAGCGACTCGGTGACCCAGTACTTC. Residues: CASSDSVTQYF.

The chain couples TRBV11-2 to TRBJ2-1; 8 bases are shared with TRBD1. CDR1 SGHAT and CDR2 FQNNGV come from the germline V gene. J gave up 4 bases and V 2 bases, and 7 bases lay outside the gene matches. The CDR3 loop spans 16 amino acids. The CDR3 nucleotides are TGTGCCAGCAGCTTAATCCAGGGGGCGAGGTACAATGAGCAGTTCTTC. Translated: CASSLIQGARYNEQFF.